This T cell receptor beta chain was retrieved from a study of Graves' ophthalmopathy and Graves' hyperthyroidism. Trimming stripped 1 base from V and 4 bases from J, with 3 bases between. Per the germline V gene, CDR1 is DFQATT and CDR2 is SNEGSKA (reference sequence). There are 11 residues in the CDR3. In this sample, this clonotype is medium-sized. The antigen is unknown. Transcripts of RNA were the source for amplifying TCR beta CDR3 regions. HTBI-primed RT-PCR formed the first round, and a multiplex PCR formed the second. Each CDR3 protein gets one entry after TCRdb re-called the multiplex PCR reads with MiXCR. This sample has approximately 45,000 distinct CDR3 sequences, with about 50% found just once. Study-level findings and limits: Thyroid clonotypes that were expanded above 0.001 frequency mostly also appeared in blood.

This receptor was taken from an adult man with Graves' ophthalmopathy. This chain uses TRBV20-1 with TRBJ2-3; D remains ambiguous. Specimen: peripheral blood. In nucleotides, the CDR3 is TGCAGTGCTAGAGGGTCAGATACGCAGTATTTT. Encoded protein: CSARGSDTQYF.